The rows below give T cell receptor beta chains drawn from one sample of a study of long-term antiretroviral therapy in people with HIV. The protocol was immunoSEQ multiplex PCR, while the TCRdb copy is restricted to in-frame clones and leaves out a portion. The table records 19,000 or so clones, 79% of them present only once. Sequencing used unsorted PBMCs, obtained at the start of antiretroviral therapy. These receptors all come from a man aged 30 to 45 with HIV. Both conserved end residues are part of each CDR3. Each record gives: V gene, J gene, D gene, clone size, CDR3 protein, CDR3 DNA. A D gene is named only where the DNA matches it firmly. Where a row states a size, it is once, few, many or the class of an expanded clone; other rows omit it.

v_call: TRBV2; j_call: TRBJ1-6; d_call: .; clone_size: .; cdr3_aa: CASSGGGGSYNSPLHF; cdr3_nt: TGTGCCAGCAGTGGAGGGGGTGGGTCGTATAATTCACCCCTCCACTTT
v_call: TRBV18; j_call: TRBJ1-1; d_call: TRBD1; clone_size: .; cdr3_aa: CASSRTTGEITEAFF; cdr3_nt: TGTGCCAGCTCACGGACGACAGGGGAGATCACTGAAGCTTTCTTT
v_call: TRBV28; j_call: TRBJ1-4; d_call: .; clone_size: once; cdr3_aa: CASSPAAGREEKLFF; cdr3_nt: TGTGCCAGCAGTCCCGCCGCGGGGCGGGAGGAAAAACTGTTTTTT
v_call: TRBV16; j_call: TRBJ1-2; d_call: .; clone_size: .; cdr3_aa: CASSQFEEGHGYTF; cdr3_nt: TGTGCCAGCAGCCAATTCGAGGAGGGCCATGGCTACACCTTC
v_call: TRBV7-9; j_call: TRBJ1-2; d_call: TRBD1; clone_size: .; cdr3_aa: CASSLAGTGADGYTF; cdr3_nt: TGTGCCAGCAGCTTAGCTGGTACAGGGGCAGATGGCTACACCTTC
v_call: TRBV9; j_call: TRBJ1-6; d_call: TRBD1; clone_size: once; cdr3_aa: CASSVGGQGSPLHF; cdr3_nt: TGTGCCAGCAGCGTCGGTGGACAGGGGTCACCCCTCCACTTT
v_call: TRBV28; j_call: TRBJ2-2; d_call: .; clone_size: .; cdr3_aa: CAIRGGAETGELFF; cdr3_nt: TGTGCCATCAGAGGGGGGGCCGAAACCGGGGAGCTGTTTTTT
v_call: TRBV27; j_call: TRBJ2-7; d_call: TRBD1; clone_size: .; cdr3_aa: CASSLSRGTGGYEQYF; cdr3_nt: TGTGCCAGCAGTTTATCGAGGGGGACAGGGGGCTACGAGCAGTACTTC
v_call: TRBV27; j_call: TRBJ1-1; d_call: .; clone_size: .; cdr3_aa: CASSFRRNTEAFF; cdr3_nt: TGTGCCAGCAGTTTTAGACGGAACACTGAAGCTTTCTTT
v_call: TRBV4-3; j_call: TRBJ1-3; d_call: .; clone_size: .; cdr3_aa: CASFPDTGIGNTIYF; cdr3_nt: TGCGCCAGCTTTCCTGATACGGGTATTGGAAACACCATATATTTT
v_call: TRBV4-3; j_call: TRBJ1-5; d_call: .; clone_size: .; cdr3_aa: CASSQDSAGSNQPQHF; cdr3_nt: TGCGCCAGCAGCCAAGATTCGGCAGGCTCCAATCAGCCCCAGCATTTT
v_call: TRBV6-4; j_call: TRBJ1-2; d_call: TRBD1; clone_size: .; cdr3_aa: CASSESGTAHGYTF; cdr3_nt: TGTGCCAGCAGTGAATCGGGGACAGCACACGGCTACACCTTC
v_call: TRBV5-1; j_call: TRBJ1-5; d_call: TRBD1; clone_size: .; cdr3_aa: CASRLGQGANQPQHF; cdr3_nt: TGCGCCAGCAGGCTGGGACAGGGAGCTAATCAGCCCCAGCATTTT
v_call: TRBV10-2; j_call: TRBJ1-4; d_call: TRBD1; clone_size: .; cdr3_aa: CASSVEDRGAGEKLFF; cdr3_nt: TGCGCCAGCAGCGTGGAGGACAGGGGTGCGGGAGAAAAACTGTTTTTT
v_call: TRBV28; j_call: TRBJ1-1; d_call: .; clone_size: .; cdr3_aa: CASSLQGNTEAFF; cdr3_nt: TGTGCCAGCAGTTTACAGGGCAACACTGAAGCTTTCTTT
v_call: TRBV7-2; j_call: TRBJ2-4; d_call: .; clone_size: .; cdr3_aa: CASSLAGQGQENIQYF; cdr3_nt: TGTGCCAGCAGCTTAGCGGGGCAGGGGCAGGAGAACATTCAGTACTTC
v_call: TRBV11-2; j_call: TRBJ2-1; d_call: .; clone_size: .; cdr3_aa: CASSSLARSGNEQFF; cdr3_nt: TGTGCCAGCAGCTCGCTAGCGAGGTCAGGGAATGAGCAGTTCTTC
v_call: TRBV4-3; j_call: TRBJ2-3; d_call: .; clone_size: .; cdr3_aa: CASSQESGESAQYF; cdr3_nt: TGCGCCAGCAGCCAAGAGTCCGGGGAAAGTGCGCAGTATTTT
v_call: TRBV19; j_call: TRBJ2-1; d_call: .; clone_size: .; cdr3_aa: CASSAFVGAGLNEQFF; cdr3_nt: TGTGCCAGTAGTGCATTTGTGGGCGCAGGGCTCAATGAGCAGTTCTTC
v_call: TRBV9; j_call: TRBJ2-3; d_call: .; clone_size: once; cdr3_aa: CASMTVGAGDTQYF; cdr3_nt: TGTGCCAGCATGACTGTGGGGGCCGGAGATACGCAGTATTTT
v_call: TRBV11-2; j_call: TRBJ1-1; d_call: .; clone_size: .; cdr3_aa: CASSLDRDQGNTEAFF; cdr3_nt: TGTGCCAGCAGCTTAGACCGTGACCAGGGGAACACTGAAGCTTTCTTT
v_call: TRBV5-4; j_call: TRBJ2-7; d_call: .; clone_size: few; cdr3_aa: CASSLGTVYEQYF; cdr3_nt: TGTGCCAGCAGCTTGGGGACGGTGTACGAGCAGTACTTC
v_call: TRBV19; j_call: TRBJ1-2; d_call: .; clone_size: .; cdr3_aa: CASSISQGTGGYTF; cdr3_nt: TGTGCCAGTAGTATATCTCAGGGGACGGGAGGCTACACCTTC
v_call: TRBV6-6; j_call: TRBJ2-5; d_call: .; clone_size: .; cdr3_aa: CASSYLEAGRGTQYF; cdr3_nt: TGTGCCAGCAGTTACCTGGAAGCAGGGCGGGGGACCCAGTACTTC
v_call: TRBV27; j_call: TRBJ1-2; d_call: TRBD1; clone_size: .; cdr3_aa: CASSPRTGGNYGYTF; cdr3_nt: TGTGCCAGCAGTCCCCGGACAGGAGGGAACTATGGCTACACCTTC
v_call: TRBV14; j_call: TRBJ1-1; d_call: .; clone_size: once; cdr3_aa: CASSQIGAGEAFF; cdr3_nt: TGTGCCAGCAGCCAGATCGGGGCGGGTGAAGCTTTCTTT
v_call: TRBV19; j_call: TRBJ2-7; d_call: TRBD1; clone_size: .; cdr3_aa: CASSELLGTRGLFREQYF; cdr3_nt: TGTGCCAGTAGTGAGCTCCTTGGTACGAGGGGGCTTTTTAGGGAGCAGTACTTC
v_call: TRBV6-5; j_call: TRBJ2-7; d_call: TRBD1; clone_size: .; cdr3_aa: CASSPDRGAYEQYF; cdr3_nt: TGTGCCAGCAGTCCAGACAGGGGCGCCTACGAGCAGTACTTC
v_call: TRBV28; j_call: TRBJ1-2; d_call: TRBD1; clone_size: few; cdr3_aa: CASRPDTGAGYTF; cdr3_nt: TGTGCCAGCAGGCCTGATACAGGGGCTGGCTACACCTTC
v_call: TRBV4-2; j_call: TRBJ2-7; d_call: TRBD2; clone_size: .; cdr3_aa: CASSQDATGGLYEQYF; cdr3_nt: TGTGCCAGCAGCCAAGATGCGACGGGAGGTCTCTACGAGCAGTACTTC
v_call: TRBV28; j_call: TRBJ2-7; d_call: .; clone_size: .; cdr3_aa: CASSGDGQSYEQYF; cdr3_nt: TGTGCCAGCAGTGGCGACGGCCAGTCCTACGAGCAGTACTTC
v_call: TRBV7-9; j_call: TRBJ2-1; d_call: TRBD2; clone_size: .; cdr3_aa: CASGGSSSYNEQFF; cdr3_nt: TGTGCCAGCGGCGGGAGTTCCTCCTACAATGAGCAGTTCTTC
v_call: TRBV28; j_call: TRBJ2-7; d_call: .; clone_size: few; cdr3_aa: CASSSNYEQYF; cdr3_nt: TGTGCCAGCAGTTCGAATTACGAGCAGTACTTC
v_call: TRBV6-5; j_call: TRBJ1-1; d_call: .; clone_size: .; cdr3_aa: CASSYTGTEAFF; cdr3_nt: TGTGCCAGCAGTTACACGGGAACTGAAGCTTTCTTT
v_call: TRBV7-2; j_call: TRBJ2-5; d_call: TRBD2; clone_size: once; cdr3_aa: CASSLLAGAEETQYF; cdr3_nt: TGTGCCAGCAGCTTACTAGCGGGAGCGGAGGAGACCCAGTACTTC
v_call: TRBV5-5; j_call: TRBJ2-3; d_call: TRBD1; clone_size: .; cdr3_aa: CASSTGTGGKSDTQYF; cdr3_nt: TGTGCCAGCAGCACCGGGACAGGGGGCAAGTCAGATACGCAGTATTTT
v_call: TRBV5-4; j_call: TRBJ2-2; d_call: TRBD1; clone_size: .; cdr3_aa: CASSLANRGRGELFF; cdr3_nt: TGTGCCAGCAGCTTGGCCAACAGGGGGCGAGGGGAGCTGTTTTTT
v_call: TRBV11-3; j_call: TRBJ2-1; d_call: .; clone_size: once; cdr3_aa: CASSLEGVREQFF; cdr3_nt: TGTGCCAGCAGCCTAGAGGGAGTCCGCGAGCAGTTCTTC
v_call: TRBV6-1; j_call: TRBJ2-7; d_call: .; clone_size: once; cdr3_aa: CASTWDGDYEQYF; cdr3_nt: TGTGCCAGCACATGGGACGGAGACTACGAGCAGTACTTC
v_call: TRBV4-3; j_call: TRBJ1-5; d_call: TRBD1; clone_size: .; cdr3_aa: CASSPGPGGTSNQPQHF; cdr3_nt: TGCGCCAGCAGCCCAGGGCCAGGGGGCACAAGCAATCAGCCCCAGCATTTT
v_call: TRBV27; j_call: TRBJ2-5; d_call: .; clone_size: .; cdr3_aa: CASSLSGGGSRSQYF; cdr3_nt: TGTGCCAGCAGTTTATCAGGTGGCGGTTCCAGGTCCCAGTACTTC
v_call: TRBV7-9; j_call: TRBJ2-5; d_call: .; clone_size: .; cdr3_aa: CASSINQETQYF; cdr3_nt: TGTGCCAGCAGTATAAACCAAGAGACCCAGTACTTC
v_call: TRBV7-6; j_call: TRBJ1-2; d_call: .; clone_size: .; cdr3_aa: CASSSVLRGEGYGYTF; cdr3_nt: TGTGCCAGCAGCTCCGTGTTACGGGGAGAGGGCTATGGCTACACCTTC
v_call: TRBV6-6; j_call: TRBJ2-3; d_call: .; clone_size: few; cdr3_aa: CASSYSGTDTQYF; cdr3_nt: TGTGCCAGCAGTTACTCGGGTACAGATACGCAGTATTTT
v_call: TRBV30; j_call: TRBJ1-5; d_call: .; clone_size: .; cdr3_aa: CAWKTGENQPQHF; cdr3_nt: TGTGCCTGGAAGACAGGCGAAAATCAGCCCCAGCATTTT
v_call: TRBV28; j_call: TRBJ1-5; d_call: .; clone_size: .; cdr3_aa: CASSNRVEYSNQPQHF; cdr3_nt: TGTGCCAGCAGTAACAGGGTGGAATATAGCAATCAGCCCCAGCATTTT
v_call: TRBV7-9; j_call: TRBJ2-2; d_call: .; clone_size: .; cdr3_aa: CASSFGLANTGELFF; cdr3_nt: TGTGCCAGCAGCTTCGGCCTCGCGAACACCGGGGAGCTGTTTTTT
v_call: TRBV4-3; j_call: TRBJ1-4; d_call: TRBD1; clone_size: .; cdr3_aa: CASSQERRGSEKLFF; cdr3_nt: TGCGCCAGCAGCCAAGAACGCAGGGGGAGTGAAAAACTGTTTTTT
v_call: TRBV7-2; j_call: TRBJ2-1; d_call: .; clone_size: .; cdr3_aa: CASSITKNYNEQFF; cdr3_nt: TGTGCCAGCAGCATTACAAAAAATTACAATGAGCAGTTCTTC
v_call: TRBV6-1; j_call: TRBJ2-2; d_call: .; clone_size: once; cdr3_aa: CASSEFQVANTGELFF; cdr3_nt: TGTGCCAGCAGTGAATTTCAAGTAGCGAACACCGGGGAGCTGTTTTTT
v_call: TRBV14; j_call: TRBJ2-7; d_call: .; clone_size: .; cdr3_aa: CASSPRIFGVEQYF; cdr3_nt: TGTGCCAGCAGCCCACGTATATTCGGGGTCGAGCAGTACTTC
v_call: TRBV19; j_call: TRBJ1-5; d_call: .; clone_size: .; cdr3_aa: CASSTEPDGNQPQHF; cdr3_nt: TGTGCCAGTAGTACGGAACCGGACGGAAATCAGCCCCAGCATTTT
v_call: TRBV27; j_call: TRBJ2-3; d_call: .; clone_size: once; cdr3_aa: CASSQGYRSTDTQYF; cdr3_nt: TGTGCCAGCAGTCAGGGATATAGAAGCACAGATACGCAGTATTTT
v_call: TRBV7-2; j_call: TRBJ2-5; d_call: TRBD1; clone_size: .; cdr3_aa: CASSFGTGGETQYF; cdr3_nt: TGTGCCAGCAGCTTTGGGACAGGGGGAGAGACCCAGTACTTC
v_call: TRBV7-2; j_call: TRBJ2-4; d_call: .; clone_size: .; cdr3_aa: CASMEGGTKNIQYF; cdr3_nt: TGTGCCAGCATGGAGGGGGGAACCAAAAACATTCAGTACTTC
v_call: TRBV18; j_call: TRBJ2-5; d_call: .; clone_size: .; cdr3_aa: CASSRGQETQYF; cdr3_nt: TGTGCCAGCTCACGGGGCCAAGAGACCCAGTACTTC
v_call: TRBV5-4; j_call: TRBJ1-1; d_call: TRBD1; clone_size: .; cdr3_aa: CASSVYRGLTNTEAFF; cdr3_nt: TGTGCCAGCAGCGTCTACAGGGGGCTTACGAACACTGAAGCTTTCTTT
v_call: TRBV9; j_call: TRBJ1-3; d_call: .; clone_size: .; cdr3_aa: CASSVETAGNTIYF; cdr3_nt: TGTGCCAGCAGCGTAGAGACAGCTGGAAACACCATATATTTT
v_call: TRBV28; j_call: TRBJ2-5; d_call: .; clone_size: .; cdr3_aa: CASSSRSGSETQYF; cdr3_nt: TGTGCCAGCAGTTCGCGCTCGGGGAGTGAGACCCAGTACTTC